A single sample gave rise to the 19 T cell receptor beta chains below, sequenced in a study of cytomegalovirus exposure and HLA in healthy donors. 60 Vbeta and 13 Jbeta primers were used in PCR. Profiled with immunoSEQ multiplex PCR; TCRdb holds only in-frame clones, not every one. Of roughly 200,000 clones in the sample, 70% to 85% are singletons; the top ten hold about 0.72%. Sequenced: PBMCs. The receptor set was obtained from a woman aged 40-49 years in good health and CMV-seronegative.

V gene TRBV5-6 combines with J gene TRBJ1-3; no definite D call. Germline values: CDR1 SGHDT, CDR2 YYEEEE. V lost 4 bases and J 0 bases, leaving 11 bases between the germline ends. CDR3 length equals 15 residues. CDR3 DNA sequence: TGTGCCAGCAGCGAAACCAGGATCTCTGGAAACACCATATATTTT. Protein product: CASSETRISGNTIYF.

The chain joins TRBV7-2 to TRBJ2-5, with 10 positions matching TRBD1. The CDR3 sequence is 15 residues long. Germline loops: CDR1 SGHTA, CDR2 FQGNSA. Trimming cost V 4 bases and J 4 bases; bases outside gene matches: 6. CDR3 sequence reads: CASSSTGGVGETQYF. For the CDR3, the DNA is TGTGCCAGCAGCTCGACAGGGGGCGTGGGAGAGACCCAGTACTTC.

The chain employs TRBV11-2 and TRBJ2-5; no firm D call. Trimming cost V 1 base and J 9 bases, with 12 bases left between them. The CDR3 loop spans 13 amino acids. Germline V gives CDR1 SGHAT, CDR2 FQNNGV. The CDR3 spells CASSLVGPEAQYF. Written as DNA, the CDR3 is TGTGCCAGCAGCTTAGTTGGCCCTGAGGCCCAGTACTTC.

This clone was observed a few times. The chain uses TRBV6-1 and TRBJ2-7; weak D call: TRBD1 (5 bases). Germline CDR1 is MNHNS and CDR2 is SASEGT. V shed 0 bases and J shed 2 bases, with 11 bases lying between them. The CDR3 totals 15 residues. The CDR3 sequence: CASSEAQGPTYEQYF. The CDR3 DNA reads TGTGCCAGCAGTGAAGCCCAGGGCCCGACCTACGAGCAGTACTTC.

V and J are TRBV2 and TRBJ1-6; D ambiguous. Germline CDR1 reads SNHLY; CDR2 reads FYNNEI. CDR3 length: 13 residues. The V and J ends lost 6 bases and 4 bases respectively, with 7 bases between them. The CDR3 DNA reads TGTGCCAGCAGCACCGGGTATAATTCACCCCTCCACTTT. Translating it yields CASSTGYNSPLHF.

Notes on this clone: One end of the junction does not line up with germline, which may come from a read error. This chain joins TRBV6-1 and TRBJ2-7, with 9 bases matching TRBD2. CDR3 length: 15 amino acids. Germline-derived CDR1 and CDR2 are MNHNS and SASEGT. CDR3 loop: CASSRNSGSSYGQYF. The CDR3 DNA follows: TGTGCCAGCAGCAGAAATAGCGGGAGCTCCTACGGGCAGTACTTC.

The chain employs TRBV5-4 and TRBJ2-5; TRBD1 might be the D (5 bases). This CDR3 comprises 14 residues. With 4 bases removed from V and 3 bases from J, the gap between germline ends came to 13 bases. Germline V CDR1 and CDR2: SGHNT, YYREEE (reference sequence). The CDR3 loop is CASSRRQSKETQYF. CDR3 bases: TGTGCCAGCAGCCGAAGACAGTCTAAAGAGACCCAGTACTTC.

The gene calls are TRBV19 and TRBJ1-1; the D gene is possibly TRBD1 (6 bases). Per the germline V gene, CDR1 is LNHDA and CDR2 is SQIVND (reference sequence). With 7 bases removed from V and 5 bases from J, the gap between germline ends came to 14 bases. The CDR3 runs to 13 residues. CDR3 in amino acids: CASTNQGWTEAFF. DNA of the CDR3: TGTGCCAGTACCAATCAGGGGTGGACTGAAGCTTTCTTT.

The chain uses TRBV14 and TRBJ1-1; 7 nucleotides match TRBD1. The V gene's germline CDR1 is SGHDN and CDR2 FVKESK. Germline trimming cut 1 base from V and 0 bases from J; bases unmatched to any gene: 2. The CDR3 covers 15 residues. CDR3 loop: CASSQGQGLNTEAFF. The CDR3 nucleotides are TGTGCCAGCAGCCAAGGACAGGGTCTGAACACTGAAGCTTTCTTT.

This chain uses TRBV28 with TRBJ1-3, with 11 positions matching TRBD1. The junction had 6 bases not matched to a gene; V was cut back by 5 bases and J by 3 bases. The CDR3 totals 16 residues. The germline CDR1 and CDR2 sequences are MDHEN and SYDVKM. The CDR3 DNA follows: TGTGCCAGCAGTCCATGGACAGGGGGCGGTGGAAACACCATATATTTT. Translation: CASSPWTGGGGNTIYF. The variable domain in full, completed from reference TRBV28 and TRBJ1-3, reads DVKVTQSSRYLVKRTGEKVFLECVQDMDHENMFWYRQDPGLGLRLIYFSYDVKMKEKGDIPEGYSVSREKKERFSLILESASTNQTSMYLCASSPWTGGGGNTIYFGEGSWLTVV.

The rearrangement uses TRBV9 and TRBJ2-3, with 9 nucleotides matching TRBD1. Germline CDR1 and CDR2: SGDLS and YYNGEE. CDR3 length: 15 residues. J gave up 2 bases and V 4 bases, and 5 bases lay outside the gene matches. CDR3 nucleotide sequence: TGTGCCAGCAGCCCGCGGACAGGGGACACAGATACGCAGTATTTT. This codes for CASSPRTGDTDTQYF.

The rearrangement links TRBV9 to TRBJ2-3, with 14 bases identical to TRBD2. Germline CDR1 is SGDLS and CDR2 is YYNGEE. The CDR3 is 16 amino acids. V lost 3 bases to trimming and J lost 4 bases; unmatched junction nucleotides: 4. CDR3 protein: CASSAGTSGSADTQYF. The DNA for the CDR3 is TGTGCCAGCAGCGCGGGGACTAGCGGGAGCGCAGATACGCAGTATTTT.

CDR3 nucleotide sequence: TGTGCCAGCAGCTTAGCCGAAGCCCGGGAGCTGTTTTTT. It translates to CASSLAEARELFF. V and J are TRBV7-8 and TRBJ2-2; D ambiguous. CDR1 and CDR2 from the germline V gene are SGHVS and FQNEAQ. The V and J ends lost 0 bases and 9 bases respectively, with 8 bases between them. CDR3 length: 13 residues.

The V gene is TRBV7-6, the J gene TRBJ2-7, with D tentatively TRBD2 (5 bases). The germline CDR1 and CDR2 sequences are SGHVS and FNYEAQ. This CDR3 has 13 residues. The V and J ends lost 4 bases and 7 bases respectively, with 14 bases between them. The CDR3 region is CASSSGVSGEQYF. The CDR3 DNA reads TGTGCCAGCAGCTCCGGGGTTTCGGGAGAGCAGTACTTC.

This clone showed up just once. V and J are TRBV19 and TRBJ2-5; the match to TRBD1 covers 7 bases. J gave up 0 bases and V 8 bases, and 3 bases lay outside the gene matches. The CDR3 sequence is 13 residues long. Germline V CDR1 and CDR2: LNHDA, SQIVND (reference sequence). The CDR3 DNA follows: TGTGCCAGTGCGACAGGGTACCAAGAGACCCAGTACTTC. Residues: CASATGYQETQYF. The entire variable domain, with the rest obtained from reference TRBV19 and TRBJ2-5, is as follows: DGGITQSPKYLFRKEGQNVTLSCEQNLNHDAMYWYRQDPGQGLRLIYYSQIVNDFQKGDIAEGYSVSREKKESFPLTVTSAQKNPTAFYLCASATGYQETQYFGPGTRLLVL.

This rearrangement joins TRBV11-2 to TRBJ2-1; D might be TRBD1 (8 bases). The V gene's germline CDR1 is SGHAT and CDR2 FQNNGV. This CDR3 spans 15 amino acids. Trimming removed 5 bases at V and 7 bases at J, with 18 bases between. The CDR3: CASSLGGQGGNEQFF. The CDR3 DNA reads TGTGCCAGCAGCCTGGGTGGACAGGGAGGGAATGAGCAGTTCTTC.

The chain uses TRBV30 and TRBJ2-1, with D perhaps matching TRBD2 (5 bases). Deletions cut 1 base from V and 6 bases from J, with 10 bases between. Looked up from germline, CDR1 is GTSNPN and CDR2 is SVGIG (reference sequence). This CDR3 region has 13 residues. The CDR3 region is CAWSAGWGNEQFF. CDR3 bases: TGTGCCTGGAGTGCGGGGTGGGGCAATGAGCAGTTCTTC.

This clone was detected only a few times. J is TRBJ1-5 and V is TRBV7-9, with a tentative D call TRBD1 (6 bases). The CDR3 runs to 14 residues. Looked up from germline, CDR1 is SEHNR and CDR2 is FQNEAQ (reference sequence). V dropped 5 bases and J dropped 8 bases, with 16 bases sitting between them. CDR3 in amino acids: CASSQTGTMEPQHF. The CDR3 bases are TGTGCCAGCAGCCAGACTGGGACAATGGAGCCCCAGCATTTT.

The rearrangement joins TRBV6-6 to TRBJ1-1; D is unresolved. The CDR3 runs 14 residues. The V and J ends lost 7 bases and 2 bases respectively, with 14 bases between them. The germline gives CDR1 MNHNY, CDR2 SVGAGI (reference sequence). CDR3 sequence: CASTPGRVNTEAFF. The CDR3 nucleotides are TGTGCCAGCACCCCCGGTCGGGTAAACACTGAAGCTTTCTTT.